Below are 5 T cell receptor beta chains sequenced from a single sample in a study of beta chain features in type 1 diabetes (dated by TCRdb to the late 2010s). Library creation used the immunoSEQ multiplex PCR assay. The entire isolated RNA was reverse transcribed using the High Capacity cDNA Reverse Transcription Kit, and thus expressed TCRB transcripts were sequenced. TCRdb limited this immuneACCESS table to in-frame rearrangements with V and J called. A share of clones is missing; checked studies link under half to unresolved V genes, and the rest is unexplained. The sample table contains around 430,000 clones; only one count was recorded for approximately 30% of them. Almost 0.065% of the sample is held by the ten biggest clonotypes. The sequencing input was naive CD4+ T cells from blood. Explained via the paper, the cell subset or site label denotes: true naive CD4+ T cells. These receptors were taken from a young man in good health.

Only a few counts were recorded for this clone. This chain connects TRBV7-2 to TRBJ2-2; TRBD2 is a possible D gene (5 bases). V was cut by 1 base and J by 2 bases, with 11 bases left in between. This CDR3 spans 16 amino acids. CDR1 and CDR2 from the germline V gene are SGHTA and FQGNSA. The CDR3 protein is CASSLVPGVNTGELFF. CDR3 in DNA: TGTGCCAGCAGCTTAGTTCCCGGGGTAAACACCGGGGAGCTGTTTTTT. The whole variable domain, remainder taken from reference TRBV7-2 and TRBJ2-2, is GAGVSQSPSNKVTEKGKDVELRCDPISGHTALYWYRQSLGQGLEFLIYFQGNSAPDKSGLPSDRFSAERTGGSVSTLTIQRTQQEDSAVYLCASSLVPGVNTGELFFGEGSRLTVL.

The chain is built from TRBV29-1 and TRBJ1-1, with TRBD1 as a possible D gene (5 bases). In germline, CDR1 is SQVTM, CDR2 ANQGSEA. The V and J ends lost 2 bases and 0 bases respectively, with 7 bases between them. The CDR3 length is 13 residues. The CDR3 protein is CSVEWGMNTEAFF. In DNA, the CDR3 is TGCAGCGTTGAATGGGGCATGAACACTGAAGCTTTCTTT.

The chain joins TRBV11-2 to TRBJ2-5; tentatively, D is TRBD1 or TRBD2 (5 bases each). V was clipped by 4 bases and J by 5 bases, with 5 bases between them. Germline values: CDR1 SGHAT, CDR2 FQNNGV. The length of the CDR3 is 11 residues. The CDR3 bases are TGTGCCAGCAGCTGGGGGGAGACCCAGTACTTC. The encoded protein is CASSWGETQYF.

This chain joins TRBV7-6 and TRBJ2-7; no clear D. CDR1 is SGHVS and CDR2 is FNYEAQ in the germline V gene. V dropped 4 bases and J dropped 6 bases, with 7 bases sitting between them. The CDR3 extends over 11 amino acids. The CDR3 nucleotides read TGTGCCAGCAGCTCAGCTACCGAGCAGTACTTC. It encodes CASSSATEQYF.

CDR3 protein: CASSPRTGHYEQYF. Written as DNA, the CDR3 is TGTGCCAGCAGCCCACGGACAGGGCACTACGAGCAGTACTTC. The chain couples TRBV9 to TRBJ2-7; TRBD1 agrees at 8 bases. Unmatched junction bases numbered 6, after V lost 4 bases and J lost 3 bases. CDR1 is SGDLS, CDR2 YYNGEE, per germline. The CDR3 is 14 amino acids. The variable domain in full, with the rest retrieved from reference TRBV9 and TRBJ2-7, is DSGVTQTPKHLITATGQRVTLRCSPRSGDLSVYWYQQSLDQGLQFLIQYYNGEERAKGNILERFSAQQFPDLHSELNLSSLELGDSALYFCASSPRTGHYEQYFGPGTRLTVT.